The 10 T cell receptor beta chains below all came from one sample that was sequenced in a study of T cells in Graves' hyperthyroidism and ophthalmopathy. The source material, RNA transcripts, was used to amplify TCR beta CDR3 regions. First-round RT-PCR targeting the TCR CDR3 was performed with the HTBI primer set. MiXCR was run by TCRdb on the multiplex PCR reads, yielding one entry per CDR3 protein. Counted here are approximately 420,000 distinct CDR3 sequences, under 15% occurring once; the ten biggest clones make up about 30%. The sequenced sample consisted of blood. The receptor set was obtained from a woman aged 25-40 years with Graves' hyperthyroidism.

This sequence joins TRBV5-1 and TRBJ2-3, with TRBD1 matching over 10 bases. Germline V gives CDR1 SGHRS, CDR2 YFSETQ. V lost 4 bases to trimming and J lost 3 bases; unmatched junction nucleotides: 5. The CDR3 runs to 15 residues. DNA of the CDR3: TGCGCCAGCAGCCGACAGGGGGCGAAGACAGATACGCAGTATTTT. This codes for CASSRQGAKTDTQYF.

This chain uses TRBV9 with TRBJ2-3; D possibly matches TRBD1 or TRBD2 (5 bases each). This CDR3 region has 16 residues. Germline V gene lookup returns CDR1 SGDLS and CDR2 YYNGEE. V was clipped by 4 bases and J by 2 bases, with 17 bases between them. For the CDR3, the DNA is TGTGCCAGCAGCTCGAACCCCGGGACCAACACAGATACGCAGTATTTT. Encoded protein: CASSSNPGTNTDTQYF.

V and J are TRBV19 and TRBJ1-1; no reliable D call. The CDR3 has 13 residues. Trimming cost V 2 bases and J 0 bases, with 4 bases left between them. Germline V gene sequence: CDR1 LNHDA, CDR2 SQIVND (reference sequence). The chain's CDR3 is CASSITLNTEAFF. CDR3 nucleotides: TGTGCCAGTAGTATAACACTGAACACTGAAGCTTTCTTT.

This clonotype was counted a few times. J is TRBJ2-5 and V is TRBV19; tentatively, D is TRBD1 or TRBD2 (5 bases each). Germline CDR1 is LNHDA and CDR2 is SQIVND (reference sequence). There are 15 residues in the CDR3. Trimming left V 5 bases short and J 5 bases short, with 18 bases between. The CDR3 is CASSLGIRDGETQYF. The CDR3 DNA reads TGTGCCAGTAGTCTGGGGATCCGGGACGGCGAGACCCAGTACTTC.

There are many counts of this clonotype. This chain connects TRBV28 to TRBJ2-1; TRBD2 aligns across 8 bases. The CDR3 loop spans 14 amino acids. With 9 bases clipped from V and 3 bases from J, the junction kept 7 bases outside the gene matches. Germline-derived CDR1 and CDR2 are MDHEN and SYDVKM. CDR3 bases: TGTGCCAGTTTCCAAGCGGGAGTCTACAATGAGCAGTTCTTC. Translating it yields CASFQAGVYNEQFF.

The chain has TRBV6-1 and TRBJ1-1; 8 nucleotides line up with TRBD1. The germline CDR1 and CDR2 sequences are MNHNS and SASEGT. J gave up 4 bases and V 6 bases, and 7 bases lay outside the gene matches. This CDR3 is built from 14 residues. The CDR3 DNA reads TGTGCCAGCAGGGAGGGACAGGAGGGCACTGAAGCTTTCTTT. This gives the protein CASREGQEGTEAFF.

The chain combines TRBV5-4 with TRBJ2-1; 13 nucleotides line up with TRBD2. Germline loops: CDR1 SGHNT, CDR2 YYREEE (reference sequence). Trimming at V came to 1 base and at J to 8 bases, leaving 12 bases not matched to a gene. The CDR3 contains 18 residues. CDR3 nucleotide sequence: TGTGCCAGCAGCTTGTACCCAAGGACTAGCGGGAGAGGTTATGAGCAGTTCTTC. This codes for CASSLYPRTSGRGYEQFF.

V and J are TRBV20-1 and TRBJ1-2, with D uncertain. CDR1 and CDR2 from the germline V gene are DFQATT and SNEGSKA (reference sequence). Trimming pared 3 bases from V and 7 bases from J, leaving 15 bases between. The CDR3 runs 13 residues. CDR3 DNA: TGCAGTGCTAGCGAAAGGACGCCGGGTGGCTACACCTTC. It specifies CSASERTPGGYTF.

V gene TRBV24-1 combines with J gene TRBJ2-1; 8 positions match TRBD2. This CDR3 is built from 16 residues. Losses at the gene ends were 7 bases for V and 4 bases for J; bases not matched to a gene: 11. Germline CDR1 KGHDR, CDR2 SFDVKD. The DNA for the CDR3 is TGTGCCACCAGCGGGAAAAGCGGGAGCGCATACAATGAGCAGTTCTTC. Protein product: CATSGKSGSAYNEQFF.

The chain recombines TRBV5-4 with TRBJ2-7; 10 bases map to TRBD2. CDR3 length: 16 residues. From germline, CDR1 is SGHNT and CDR2 YYREEE (reference sequence). With V trimmed by 3 bases and J by 6 bases, 12 bases remained unmatched. The CDR3 DNA sequence: TGTGCCAGCAGCTCGGGAGGAGCGGGAGGGCCCCGCGAGCAGTACTTC. This codes for CASSSGGAGGPREQYF.